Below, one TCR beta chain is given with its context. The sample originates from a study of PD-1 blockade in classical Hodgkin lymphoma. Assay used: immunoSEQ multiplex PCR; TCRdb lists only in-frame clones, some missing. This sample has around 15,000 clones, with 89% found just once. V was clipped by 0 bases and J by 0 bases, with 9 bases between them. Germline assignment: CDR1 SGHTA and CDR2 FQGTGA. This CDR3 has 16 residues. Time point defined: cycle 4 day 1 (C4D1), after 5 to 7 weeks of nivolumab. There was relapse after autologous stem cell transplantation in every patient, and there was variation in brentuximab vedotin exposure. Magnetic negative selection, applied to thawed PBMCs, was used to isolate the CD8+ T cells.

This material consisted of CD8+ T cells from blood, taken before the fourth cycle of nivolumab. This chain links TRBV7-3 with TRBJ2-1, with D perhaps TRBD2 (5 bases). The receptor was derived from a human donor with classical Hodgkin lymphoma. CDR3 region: CASSLTAGGSYNEQFF. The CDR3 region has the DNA TGTGCCAGCAGCTTAACGGCGGGTGGCTCCTACAATGAGCAGTTCTTC.